This T cell receptor (beta chain) was observed in a study of blood T cell repertoires in COVID-19. For the study at large: Nucleic acid was either cDNA or gDNA, and it came from T cells, B-cell-depleted T cells, or PBMCs.

Profiling relied on immunoSEQ multiplex PCR, and the TCRdb table lists in-frame clones only, not all of them. Among approximately 280,000 clones listed, roughly 91% were seen once. Source material: PBMCs or T cells enriched from blood (not recorded which). This clonotype was sampled from a woman aged 55-69 years who had recovered from COVID-19.

CDR3 sequence reads: CASSVVGLVGEQFF. CDR3 sequence (DNA): TGTGCCAGCAGCGTAGTGGGACTAGTAGGTGAGCAGTTCTTC. V gene TRBV9 combines with J gene TRBJ2-1, with 8 bases that match TRBD2. The CDR3 has 14 residues. Germline V gene sequence: CDR1 SGDLS, CDR2 YYNGEE. Germline trimming cut 0 bases from V and 9 bases from J; bases unmatched to any gene: 5.